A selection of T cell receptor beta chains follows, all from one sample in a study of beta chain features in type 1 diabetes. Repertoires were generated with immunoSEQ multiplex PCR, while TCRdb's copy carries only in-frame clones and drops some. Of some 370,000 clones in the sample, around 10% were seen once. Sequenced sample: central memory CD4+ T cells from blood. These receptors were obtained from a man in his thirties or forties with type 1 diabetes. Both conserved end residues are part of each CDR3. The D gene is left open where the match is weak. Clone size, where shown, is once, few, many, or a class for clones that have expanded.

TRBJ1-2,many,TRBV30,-,TGTGCCAGACGGAAAGGGGACGGCTACACCTTC,CARRKGDGYTF
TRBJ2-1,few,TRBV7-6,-,TGTGCCAGCAGCCTTATGACCGTTCCCTACAATGAGCAGTTCTTC,CASSLMTVPYNEQFF
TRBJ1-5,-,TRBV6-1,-,TGTGCCAGCAGATCCGGGGGGAGCGGAGTTCAGCCCCAGCATTTT,CASRSGGSGVQPQHF
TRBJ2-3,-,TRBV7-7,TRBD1,TGTGCCAGCAGCTTAGACAGGGGTAGCACAGATACGCAGTATTTT,CASSLDRGSTDTQYF
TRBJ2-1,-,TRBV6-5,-,TGTGCCAGCAGTTACCTTGGTGAGCAGTTCTTC,CASSYLGEQFF
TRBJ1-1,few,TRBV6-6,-,TGTGCCAGCGAGAAAGTGGGGGCCGGGGAAACTGAAGCTTTCTTT,CASEKVGAGETEAFF
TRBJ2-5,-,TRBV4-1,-,TGCGCCAGCAGCCAAGATCCAGGGGGAGGGCCCCGGGAGACCCAGTACTTC,CASSQDPGGGPRETQYF
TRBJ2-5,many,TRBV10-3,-,TGTGCCATCAGTGAGTCGACCATGGAGACCCAGTACTTC,CAISESTMETQYF
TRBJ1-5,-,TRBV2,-,TGTGCCAGCAGCAACAGGGATGGGAATCAGCCCCAGCATTTT,CASSNRDGNQPQHF
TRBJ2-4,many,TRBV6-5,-,TGTGCCAGCAGTTATGCGGGGCTAGCCAAAAACATTCAGTACTTC,CASSYAGLAKNIQYF
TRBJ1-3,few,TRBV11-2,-,TGTGCCAGCAGCGTAAACCCCAGGGAAACCATATATTTT,CASSVNPRETIYF
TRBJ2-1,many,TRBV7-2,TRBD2,TGTGCCAGCAGCTTGTATGCTAGCGGAACGAATGAGCAGTTCTTC,CASSLYASGTNEQFF
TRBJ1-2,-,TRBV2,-,TGTGCCAGCAGCCTGACAGGACCTTATGGCTACACCTTC,CASSLTGPYGYTF
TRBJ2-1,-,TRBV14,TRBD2,TGTGCCAGCAGCCAACTGGGGGGGACCTCCTACAATGAGCAGTTCTTC,CASSQLGGTSYNEQFF
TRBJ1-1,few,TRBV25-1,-,TGTGCCAGCAGTGAACTCGGCAGGGAGAACACTGAAGCTTTCTTT,CASSELGRENTEAFF
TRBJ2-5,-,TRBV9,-,TGTGCCAGCAGCGACTGGACAGCTGGGGAGACCCAGTACTTC,CASSDWTAGETQYF
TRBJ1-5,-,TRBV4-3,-,TGCGCCAGCAGCCAGACAGCGCTCAATCAGCCCCAGCATTTT,CASSQTALNQPQHF
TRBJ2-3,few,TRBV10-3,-,TGTGCCATCAGTAGTTTACCCACAGATACGCAGTATTTT,CAISSLPTDTQYF
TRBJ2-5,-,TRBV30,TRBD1,TGTGCCTGGGGAAGACAGGGGGCTAGTGAGACCCAGTACTTC,CAWGRQGASETQYF
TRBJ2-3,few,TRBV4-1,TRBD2,TGCGCCAGCAGCCAGGGGGGGGTGAGAACAGATACGCAGTATTTT,CASSQGGVRTDTQYF
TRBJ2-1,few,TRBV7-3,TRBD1,TGTGCCAGCAGCTTAAGGGACAGGCCTAGCTCCTACAATGAGCAGTTCTTC,CASSLRDRPSSYNEQFF
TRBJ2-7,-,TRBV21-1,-,TGTGCCAGCCTCGGAATCCCCAGGGAGCCCACCTACGAGCAGTACTTC,CASLGIPREPTYEQYF
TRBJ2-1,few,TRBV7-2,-,TGTGCCAGCAGCCGGGCGGGTACTAGCAATGAGCAGTTCTTC,CASSRAGTSNEQFF
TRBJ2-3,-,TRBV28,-,TGTGCCAGCACCGGGGGAGAATTCACAGATACGCAGTATTTT,CASTGGEFTDTQYF
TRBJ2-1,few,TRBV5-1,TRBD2,TGCGCCAGCAGCCCCACTAGCGGCTCCTACAATGAGCAGTTCTTC,CASSPTSGSYNEQFF
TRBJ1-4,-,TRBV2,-,TGTGCCAGCATACAGGGCAGGGAAAAACTGTTTTTT,CASIQGREKLFF
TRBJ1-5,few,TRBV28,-,TGTGCCAGCACCCCCTTTGTAGAACAGCCCCAGCATTTT,CASTPFVEQPQHF
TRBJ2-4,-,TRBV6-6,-,TGTGCCAGCAGTTACTCGGAGGGCCGGGACATTCAGTACTTC,CASSYSEGRDIQYF
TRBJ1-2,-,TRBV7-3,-,TGTGCCAGCAGCTTAAACGAGGAGGGGGATGGCTACACCTTC,CASSLNEEGDGYTF
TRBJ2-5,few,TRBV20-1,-,TGCAGTGCTAGCAGTCCAGAGACCCAGTACTTC,CSASSPETQYF
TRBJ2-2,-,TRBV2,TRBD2,TGTGCCAGCCATACTAGCGGCTACACCGGGGAGCTGTTTTTT,CASHTSGYTGELFF
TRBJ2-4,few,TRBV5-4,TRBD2,TGTGCCAGCAGTATCGACAGCGGGAGGACAGGAAACATTCAGTACTTC,CASSIDSGRTGNIQYF
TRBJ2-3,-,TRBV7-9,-,TGTGCCAGCAGCTTGATCCCAGCGAGCACAGATACGCAGTATTTT,CASSLIPASTDTQYF
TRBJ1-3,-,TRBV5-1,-,TGCGCCAGCAGCCCTCAGGCCTCTGGAAACACCATATATTTT,CASSPQASGNTIYF
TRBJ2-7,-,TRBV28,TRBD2,TGTGCCAGCAGACCTATACGACTAGCGGCCTCCTACGAGCAGTACTTC,CASRPIRLAASYEQYF
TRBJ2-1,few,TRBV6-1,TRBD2,TGTGCCAGCAGGGCGTCTAGCGGGACCAATGAGCAGTTCTTC,CASRASSGTNEQFF
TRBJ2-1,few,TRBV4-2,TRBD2,TGTGCCAGCATGGCGGGAGTTCAAGACAATGAGCAGTTCTTC,CASMAGVQDNEQFF
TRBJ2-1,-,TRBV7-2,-,TGTGCCAGCAGCTTAGGATCACAGGGCTGGAATGAGCAGTTCTTC,CASSLGSQGWNEQFF
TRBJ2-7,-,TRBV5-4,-,TGTGCCAGCAGCTTGGGGCAGGGACGTTACGAGCAGTACTTC,CASSLGQGRYEQYF
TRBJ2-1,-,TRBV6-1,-,TGTGCCAGCAGTGAAGTCCGTAATGAGCAGTTCTTC,CASSEVRNEQFF
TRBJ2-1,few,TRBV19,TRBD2,TGTGCCAGTAGTAGGACTAGCGGGAGGACCCACAATGAGCAGTTCTTC,CASSRTSGRTHNEQFF
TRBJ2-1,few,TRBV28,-,TGTGCCAGCAGCCTCAATTGGGAGAAGCAGTTCTTC,CASSLNWEKQFF
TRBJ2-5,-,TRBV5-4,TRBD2,TGTGCCAGCAGCCCAGAAACTAGCGCACGGGAGACCCAGTACTTC,CASSPETSARETQYF
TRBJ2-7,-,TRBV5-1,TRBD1,TGCGCCAGCAGCTTGGAGGGACAGGCCTACGCGCAGTACTTC,CASSLEGQAYAQYF
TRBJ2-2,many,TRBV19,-,TGTGCCAGTAGTATCAGAAGGACAGAAAACACCGGGGAGCTGTTTTTT,CASSIRRTENTGELFF